Each of the 8 T cell receptor beta chains below was sequenced from the same sample in a study of T-cell memory formation after mild COVID-19 listed by TCRdb under 2021. The method behind the library was 5' RACE. The sample was run on an Illumina NovaSeq 6000. TCRdb itself trimmed the public reads at Q25 with fastp, ran MiXCR and retained productive beta chains. Entries that share a CDR3 protein sequence are merged under the most common genes and DNA. The table for this sample lists about 150,000 distinct CDR3 sequences; roughly a third of them were counted only once. The leading ten clones occupy 12% of the sample. The specimen was PBMCs or a T cell subset sorted from them (not recorded which). These TCRs come from an adult woman who had mild COVID-19 (a few samples of this study predate the infection). The sample titles of this study are shuffled in the database, so cell type and time point are left out; the donor was told from shared clones.

In its sample, this clonotype was seen a few times. The chain carries TRBV7-9 and TRBJ2-3; TRBD2 aligns across 8 bases. This CDR3 region has 17 residues. Trimming cost V 5 bases and J 4 bases; bases outside gene matches: 14. Looked up from germline, CDR1 is SEHNR and CDR2 is FQNEAQ (reference sequence). The CDR3 nucleotides are TGTGCCAGCAGCCCGGGACTAGGTACGGGTGCCCCAGATACGCAGTATTTT. Encoded protein: CASSPGLGTGAPDTQYF.

In its sample, this clonotype was seen a few times. The rearrangement links TRBV5-1 to TRBJ2-3; D call uncertain. The CDR3 consists of 15 residues. In germline, CDR1 is SGHRS, CDR2 YFSETQ. V lost 4 bases to trimming and J lost 5 bases, with 17 bases between them. The DNA for the CDR3 is TGCGCCAGCAGCCCGGCACGTGCGGAACAAGATACGCAGTATTTT. This gives the protein CASSPARAEQDTQYF.

V is TRBV7-9 and J is TRBJ2-7, with a weak D call TRBD1 (5 bases). The CDR3 has 12 amino acids. Germline V gene data show CDR1 as SEHNR and CDR2 as FQNEAQ (reference sequence). V was shortened by 4 bases and J by 3 bases, with 7 bases between the two germline ends. The CDR3 bases are TGTGCCAGCAGCTACGACAGCTACGAGCAGTACTTC. Translation: CASSYDSYEQYF.

Only one count was recorded for this clonotype. In nucleotides, the CDR3 is TGTGCCAGCAGCTTGGCATGGGGGGGCACAGATACGCAGTATTTT. Translation gives CASSLAWGGTDTQYF. J is TRBJ2-3 and V is TRBV5-5; perhaps TRBD2 as D (6 bases). The CDR3 is 15 residues long. The ends were cut back, 0 bases at V and 1 base at J, with 9 bases in the middle. CDR1 is SGHKS and CDR2 is YYEKEE in the germline V gene (reference sequence).

The rearrangement links TRBV14 to TRBJ2-2, with unresolved D. The CDR3 runs to 13 residues. The ends were cut back, 4 bases at V and 5 bases at J, with 8 bases in the middle. In germline, CDR1 is SGHDN, CDR2 FVKESK. CDR3 nucleotide sequence: TGTGCCAGCAGCCTGGACCCAACCGGGGAGCTGTTTTTT. Translated: CASSLDPTGELFF.

This clonotype was observed a few times. The rearrangement uses TRBV7-9 and TRBJ1-1; no clear D. The CDR3 is 16 amino acids. V was cut by 4 bases and J by 8 bases, with 23 bases left in between. Germline assignment: CDR1 SEHNR and CDR2 FQNEAQ (reference sequence). CDR3 bases: TGTGCCAGCAGCTCCCTTTCTGGACGGGAGCACGAGGAAGCTTTCTTT. Amino acid sequence: CASSSLSGREHEEAFF.

In its sample, this clonotype was seen a few times. The J gene is TRBJ1-5, the V gene TRBV4-1, with D unclear. This CDR3 spans 18 amino acids. The germline gives CDR1 MGHRA, CDR2 YSYEKL. The germline V and J ends were trimmed by 1 base and 2 bases, with 18 bases remaining between them. CDR3 nucleotides: TGCGCCAGCAGCCAAGTTGATGGATTGCAAAGCGGCAATCAGCCCCAGCATTTT. Encoded protein: CASSQVDGLQSGNQPQHF.

The chain carries TRBV11-2 and TRBJ1-6, with TRBD1 matching 7 bases. V was pared by 5 bases and J by 5 bases, with 3 bases of the junction left unmatched. The CDR3 has 14 residues. Germline V gives CDR1 SGHAT, CDR2 FQNNGV. The CDR3: CASSRQGDNSPLHF. CDR3 DNA sequence: TGTGCCAGCAGCAGACAGGGAGATAATTCACCCCTCCACTTT. The full variable domain, with the rest looked up from reference TRBV11-2 and TRBJ1-6, is EAGVAQSPRYKIIEKRQSVAFWCNPISGHATLYWYQQILGQGPKLLIQFQNNGVVDDSQLPKDRFSAERLKGVDSTLKIQPAKLEDSAVYLCASSRQGDNSPLHFGNGTRLTVT.